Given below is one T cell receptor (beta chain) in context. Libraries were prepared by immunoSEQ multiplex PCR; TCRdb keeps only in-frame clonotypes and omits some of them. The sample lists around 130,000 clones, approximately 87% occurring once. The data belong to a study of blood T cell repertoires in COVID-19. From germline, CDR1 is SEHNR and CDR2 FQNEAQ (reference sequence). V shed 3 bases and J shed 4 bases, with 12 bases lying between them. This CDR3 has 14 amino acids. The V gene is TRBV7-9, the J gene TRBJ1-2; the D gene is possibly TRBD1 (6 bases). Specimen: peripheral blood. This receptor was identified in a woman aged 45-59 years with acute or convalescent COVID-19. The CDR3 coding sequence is TGTGCCAGCAGCTTGGACAGACCGAGCTATGGCTACACCTTC. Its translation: CASSLDRPSYGYTF.